This T cell receptor (beta chain) was sequenced for a study of beta chain features in type 1 diabetes. Expressed TCRB transcripts were sequenced because the isolated RNA had all been reverse transcribed beforehand. TCRdb's copy holds only in-frame clones and misses some; the assay was immunoSEQ multiplex PCR. Of roughly 450,000 clones in the sample, about 14% are singletons; the top ten hold about 0.04%. The V gene lost 6 bases and the J gene lost 4 bases, with 16 bases spanning the gap. The CDR3 length is 14 residues. In germline, CDR1 is MGHRA, CDR2 YSYEKL. V usage is TRBV4-1 and J usage is TRBJ2-7, with a tentative D call TRBD1 (6 bases). Source material: naive CD4+ T cells from blood. The receptor comes from a man aged 25 to 45 in good health. This CDR3 reads CASSPQGMVYEQYF. The CDR3 nucleotides read TGCGCCAGCAGTCCACAGGGAATGGTTTACGAGCAGTACTTC.